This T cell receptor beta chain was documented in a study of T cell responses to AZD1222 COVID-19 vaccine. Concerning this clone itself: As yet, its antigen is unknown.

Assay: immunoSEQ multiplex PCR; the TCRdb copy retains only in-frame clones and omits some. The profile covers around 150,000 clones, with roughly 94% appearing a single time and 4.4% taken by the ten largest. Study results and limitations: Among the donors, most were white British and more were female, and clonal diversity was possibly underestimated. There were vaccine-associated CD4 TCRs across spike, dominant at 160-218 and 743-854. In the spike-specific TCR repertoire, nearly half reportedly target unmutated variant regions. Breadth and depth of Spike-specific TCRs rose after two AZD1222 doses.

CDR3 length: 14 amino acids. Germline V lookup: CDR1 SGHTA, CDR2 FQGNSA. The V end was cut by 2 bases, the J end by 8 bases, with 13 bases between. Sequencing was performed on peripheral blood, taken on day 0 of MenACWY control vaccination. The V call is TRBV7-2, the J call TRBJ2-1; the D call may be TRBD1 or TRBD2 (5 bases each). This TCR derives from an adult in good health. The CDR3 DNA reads TGTGCCAGCAGCTTAAGAGTCGGGGACCATGAGCAGTTCTTC. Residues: CASSLRVGDHEQFF.